Included here is one T cell receptor beta chain sequence, with context. This record belongs to a study of technical replicates of blood from a handful of donors. Libraries were prepared by immunoSEQ multiplex PCR; TCRdb keeps only in-frame clonotypes and omits some of them. This sample yields tens of thousands of clones, of which about 93% are seen a single time; 0.3% to 0.45% belongs to the top ten. Germline CDR1 and CDR2: SGDLS and YYNGEE. The CDR3 is 15 amino acids. With 0 bases removed from V and 2 bases from J, the gap between germline ends came to 10 bases. The sample taken for sequencing was T cells isolated from PBMCs. The V and J genes are TRBV9 and TRBJ2-3; perhaps TRBD1 as D (5 bases). The clonotype was recovered from a human donor in good health. The CDR3 DNA reads TGTGCCAGCAGCGTAGAAGGGGTAGTCACAGATACGCAGTATTTT. This encodes CASSVEGVVTDTQYF.